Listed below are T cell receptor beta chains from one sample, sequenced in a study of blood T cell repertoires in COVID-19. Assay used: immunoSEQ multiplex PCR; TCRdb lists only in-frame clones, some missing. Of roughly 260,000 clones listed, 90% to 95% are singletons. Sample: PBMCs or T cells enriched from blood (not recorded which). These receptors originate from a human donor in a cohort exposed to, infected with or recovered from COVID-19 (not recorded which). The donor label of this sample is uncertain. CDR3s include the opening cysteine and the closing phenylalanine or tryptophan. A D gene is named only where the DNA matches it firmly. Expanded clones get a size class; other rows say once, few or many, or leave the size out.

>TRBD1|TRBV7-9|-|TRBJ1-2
TGTGCCAGCCCCTCCCGGGACAGGGGATTCTATGGCTACACCTTC
CASPSRDRGFYGYTF
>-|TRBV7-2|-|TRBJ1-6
TGTGCCAGCAGCCTCAATAGGGGAAATTCACCCCTCCACTTT
CASSLNRGNSPLHF
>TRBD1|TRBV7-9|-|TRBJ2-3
TGTGCCAGCAGCTCGGACAGGGGCACAGATACGCAGTATTTT
CASSSDRGTDTQYF
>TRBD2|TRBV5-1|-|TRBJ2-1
TGCGCCAGCCATGGGACTAGTCGGGAAAGGTTCTTC
CASHGTSRERFF
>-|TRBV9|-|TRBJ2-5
TGTGCCAGCAGCGCCCGGGGAGGGGGGGCCCAAGAGACCCAGTACTTC
CASSARGGGAQETQYF
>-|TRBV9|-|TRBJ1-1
TGTGCCAGCAGCGTAGCTTTGCGGGCTGAAGCTTTCTTT
CASSVALRAEAFF
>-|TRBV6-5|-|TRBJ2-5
TGTGCCAGCAGTTACTCGGGCAAAGGAAAAGAGACCCAGTACTTC
CASSYSGKGKETQYF
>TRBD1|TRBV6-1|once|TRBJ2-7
TGTGCCAGCAGTGATAAGGGGGCTACTTCCTACGAGCAGTACTTC
CASSDKGATSYEQYF
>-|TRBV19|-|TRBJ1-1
TGTGCCAGTAAGACCGGGGAGGCGTTAAACACTGAAGCTTTCTTT
CASKTGEALNTEAFF
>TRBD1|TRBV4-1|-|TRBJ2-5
TGCGCCAGCAGCCAAGATCTAGGCGGGACAGGGGGCGAAGCGGGGCGATTAGAGACCCAGTACTTC
CASSQDLGGTGGEAGRLETQYF
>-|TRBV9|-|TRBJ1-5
TGTGCCAGCAGCGTAGACGGGGGGAATCAGCCCCAGCATTTT
CASSVDGGNQPQHF
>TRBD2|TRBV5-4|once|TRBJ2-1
TGTGCCAGCAGCTTGGCGGGGGGGCCTCAAAATGAGCAGTTCTTC
CASSLAGGPQNEQFF
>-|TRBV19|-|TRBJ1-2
TGTGCCAGTAGTATCCAGGGGTCCAACTATGGCTACACCTTC
CASSIQGSNYGYTF
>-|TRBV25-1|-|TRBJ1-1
TGTGCCAGCAGTCCCCCACCCGGACAGATAAACACTGAAGCTTTCTTT
CASSPPPGQINTEAFF
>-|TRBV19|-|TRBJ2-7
TGTGCCAGCTCACAGGGAATCTACGAGCAGTACTTC
CASSQGIYEQYF
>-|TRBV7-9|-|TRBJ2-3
TGTGCCAGCAGCCCACCGAACGCTATAGGCACAGATACGCAGTATTTT
CASSPPNAIGTDTQYF
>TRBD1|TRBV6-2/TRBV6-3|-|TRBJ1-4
TGTGCCAGCAGTTCGGGGACAGCGAACGACTTACCTAATGAAAAACTGTTTTTT
CASSSGTANDLPNEKLFF
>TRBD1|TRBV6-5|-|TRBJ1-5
TGTGCCAGCAGCCCCGGACAGGGGGAGAATCAGCCCCAGCATTTT
CASSPGQGENQPQHF
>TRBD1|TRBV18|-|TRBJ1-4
TGTGCCAGCTCACTGTCGACAGGGGCGGGGGAAAAACTGTTTTTT
CASSLSTGAGEKLFF
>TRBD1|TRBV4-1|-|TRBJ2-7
TGCGCCAGCACTCCCCTTCCAAGGGGGCGCCGGACCTACGAGCAGTACTTC
CASTPLPRGRRTYEQYF
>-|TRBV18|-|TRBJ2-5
TGTGCCAGCTCACAGGAGGAGACCCAGTACTTC
CASSQEETQYF
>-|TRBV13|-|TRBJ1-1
TGTGCCAGCAGCTTATTACAGGGAGTGAACACTGAAGCTTTCTTT
CASSLLQGVNTEAFF
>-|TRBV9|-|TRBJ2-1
TGTGCCAGCAGCCTAGACCTAGCAACGTACAATGAGCAGTTCTTC
CASSLDLATYNEQFF
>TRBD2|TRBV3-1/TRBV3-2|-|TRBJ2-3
TGTGCCAGCAGCCCCGGGGGACTATCTTTCACAGATACGCAGTATTTT
CASSPGGLSFTDTQYF
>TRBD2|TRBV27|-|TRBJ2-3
TGTGCCAGCAGTTCCAGACTAGCGGGGACCACAGATACGCAGTATTTT
CASSSRLAGTTDTQYF
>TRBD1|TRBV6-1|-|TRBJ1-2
TGTGCCAGCAGTGGGCCGACAGGGGCGCAAGGTCTCGGGAGCTACACCTTC
CASSGPTGAQGLGSYTF
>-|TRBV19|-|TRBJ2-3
TGTGCCAGTAGTCAGGGGACGTTCACAGATACGCAGTATTTT
CASSQGTFTDTQYF
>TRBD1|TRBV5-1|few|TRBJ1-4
TGCGCCAGCAGGCTCAGGGGGGCTAATGAAAAACTGTTTTTT
CASRLRGANEKLFF
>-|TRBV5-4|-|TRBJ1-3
TGTGCCAGCAGCTTGTGGATGGAGGACACCATATATTTT
CASSLWMEDTIYF
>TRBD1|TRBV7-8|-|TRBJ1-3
TGTGCCAGCAGAGCGACGATGACAGGGGGGTTTGGTGGAAACACCATATATTTT
CASRATMTGGFGGNTIYF
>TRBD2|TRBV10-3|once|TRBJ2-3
TGTGCCATCAGTGATTTAGCGGGGGAAGATACGCAGTATTTT
CAISDLAGEDTQYF
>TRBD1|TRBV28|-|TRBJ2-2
TGTGCCAGCAGTTTATCTTCTTTTTGGGACAGGGGGCAGGGGGAGCTGTTTTTT
CASSLSSFWDRGQGELFF
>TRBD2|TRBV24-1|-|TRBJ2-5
TGTGCCACCAGTGACCAAGGACTAGCGCAAGAGACCCAGTACTTC
CATSDQGLAQETQYF
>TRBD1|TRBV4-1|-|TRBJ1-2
TGCGCCAGCAGCCAAGTGTTGGGACAGGGGGCCTACGGCTACACCTTC
CASSQVLGQGAYGYTF
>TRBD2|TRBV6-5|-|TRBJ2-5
TGTGCCAGCAGGGTGGGACTAGCGAAAGAGACCCAGTACTTC
CASRVGLAKETQYF
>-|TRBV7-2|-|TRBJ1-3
TGTGCCAGCAGCCGAGGAGGGGACACCATATATTTT
CASSRGGDTIYF
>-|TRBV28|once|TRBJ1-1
TGTGCCAGCAGTTTATTTCCCGCGCAACCTTTCTTT
CASSLFPAQPFF